The 11 T cell receptor beta chains in this list originate from one sample, sequenced in a study of blood T cell repertoires in COVID-19. TCRdb keeps only in-frame clones here, not all; method: immunoSEQ multiplex PCR. The data hold some 100,000 clones, with more than 80% observed a single time. Sequences were obtained from peripheral blood. The receptors originated from a human donor in a cohort sampled during active COVID-19.

This clone was observed a single time. The CDR3 loop is CASSYFIGGTYEQYF. The DNA of the CDR3 is TGTGCCAGCAGTTACTTTATCGGGGGAACCTACGAGCAGTACTTC. The rearrangement joins TRBV6-5 to TRBJ2-7; possible D gene TRBD2, 6 bases. This CDR3 has 15 residues. Germline CDR1 reads MNHEY; CDR2 reads SVGAGI. V lost 1 base to trimming and J lost 2 bases, with 12 bases between them.

V usage is TRBV6-6 and J usage is TRBJ1-5; 9 nucleotides align to TRBD1. Germline assignment: CDR1 MNHNY and CDR2 SVGAGI (reference sequence). V lost 4 bases to trimming and J lost 1 base; unmatched junction nucleotides: 5. This CDR3 spans 16 amino acids. The CDR3 loop is CASSWTGAISNQPQHF. CDR3 coding DNA: TGTGCCAGCAGTTGGACAGGGGCAATAAGCAATCAGCCCCAGCATTTT.

V is TRBV6-2 or TRBV6-3 and J is TRBJ2-7; D call uncertain. Germline CDR1 reads MNHEY; CDR2 reads SVGEGT. V shed 0 bases and J shed 3 bases, with 3 bases lying between them. CDR3 length: 12 residues. The CDR3 bases are TGTGCCAGCAGTTACTCGTACTACGAGCAGTACTTC. Encoded protein: CASSYSYYEQYF.

This clone was found a few times. This sequence joins TRBV28 and TRBJ1-1; no definite D call. The CDR3 is 15 residues long. Germline-derived CDR1 and CDR2 are MDHEN and SYDVKM. The V end lost 2 bases, the J end lost 0 bases, and 10 bases lay between the germline ends. This CDR3 reads CASSLPAGLNTEAFF. Written as DNA, the CDR3 is TGTGCCAGCAGTTTACCGGCAGGATTGAACACTGAAGCTTTCTTT.

The chain carries TRBV6-5 and TRBJ2-1, with D possibly being TRBD1 (6 bases). Per the germline V gene, CDR1 is MNHEY and CDR2 is SVGAGI. V shed 4 bases and J shed 7 bases, with 17 bases lying between them. The CDR3 sequence is 15 residues long. In nucleotides, the CDR3 is TGTGCCAGCAGTTTGACCGAACCCAGGGGAAATGAGCAGTTCTTC. Translation: CASSLTEPRGNEQFF.

In this sample, this clone turned up once. The rearrangement joins TRBV6-1 to TRBJ1-2; 8 bases line up with TRBD1. The germline CDR1 and CDR2 sequences are MNHNS and SASEGT. The CDR3 spans 18 residues. The V and J ends lost 2 bases and 5 bases, in that order; junction bases with no gene match: 16. The CDR3 here is CASSERVGSGGVWYGYTF. The CDR3 nucleotides read TGTGCCAGCAGTGAAAGGGTTGGTTCAGGGGGCGTTTGGTATGGCTACACCTTC.

The genes are TRBV4-3 and TRBJ2-7, with a possible D match to TRBD1 (6 bases). The CDR3 consists of 14 residues. Trimming took off 0 bases at V and 8 bases at J, with 14 bases between the two ends. The V gene's germline CDR1 is LGHNA and CDR2 YSLEER. In nucleotides, the CDR3 is TGCGCCAGCAGCCAAGAAGCAGGGGCCATAAAGCAGTACTTC. Translated, it gives CASSQEAGAIKQYF.

This clone was detected only once. Different DNA sequences within this sample yield the same CDR3. The J gene is TRBJ2-3, the V gene TRBV28; 10 bases are a match to TRBD2. After removal of 4 bases from V and 5 bases from J, the junction contained 6 bases not matched to a gene. There are 15 residues in the CDR3. The germline CDR1 and CDR2 sequences are MDHEN and SYDVKM. The CDR3 sequence: CASSSASGSGDTQYF. CDR3 sequence (DNA): TGTGCCAGCAGTTCAGCTAGCGGGAGTGGAGATACGCAGTATTTT.

The V call is TRBV6-2 or TRBV6-3, the J call TRBJ2-6; possibly TRBD2 for D (5 bases). Per germline, CDR1 MNHEY and CDR2 SVGEGT. Deletions cut 0 bases from V and 0 bases from J, with 12 bases between. The CDR3 is made up of 18 amino acids. In nucleotides, the CDR3 is TGTGCCAGCAGTTACTCGATGAGGACTTACTCTGGGGCCAACGTCCTGACTTTC. Translated, it gives CASSYSMRTYSGANVLTF.

The chain joins TRBV7-3 to TRBJ1-3; tentative D call: TRBD1 (6 bases). In germline, CDR1 is SGHTA, CDR2 FQGTGA. With 9 bases removed from V and 1 base from J, the gap between germline ends came to 19 bases. The CDR3 is 16 amino acids. CDR3 DNA sequence: TGTGCCAGATGGGAGGGGCGAGGGGGTTCTGGAAACACCATATATTTT. Its protein is CARWEGRGGSGNTIYF.

V gene TRBV27 combines with J gene TRBJ1-3; possibly TRBD1 for D (5 bases). V gave up 0 bases and J gave up 2 bases, with 8 bases separating them. This CDR3 contains 15 residues. From germline, CDR1 is MNHEY and CDR2 SMNVEV (reference sequence). The CDR3 region is CASSLSAGTGNTIYF. As DNA, the CDR3 is TGTGCCAGCAGTTTATCAGCAGGGACTGGAAACACCATATATTTT.